The 15 T cell receptor beta chains below all came from one sample that was sequenced in a study of cytomegalovirus exposure and HLA in healthy donors. The method was immunoSEQ multiplex PCR; TCRdb's version includes in-frame clones alone and lacks a portion of them. The repertoire holds about 360,000 clones, with roughly 90% as singletons. The sequencing sample was made of PBMCs. The receptors were gathered from a woman aged 18 to 35 in good health and CMV-seronegative.

This clone was recorded a few times. The chain has TRBV6-5 and TRBJ1-2, with 7 bases identical to TRBD1. Germline CDR1 reads MNHEY; CDR2 reads SVGAGI. This CDR3 has 13 residues. V shed 6 bases, J shed 6 bases, and the junction held 7 bases outside the gene matches. The CDR3 here is CASSQGQLNGYTF. CDR3 DNA sequence: TGTGCCAGCAGCCAGGGACAGCTCAATGGCTACACCTTC.

The V and J genes are TRBV6-5 and TRBJ2-7; 9 bases line up with TRBD1. With 0 bases clipped from V and 4 bases from J, the junction kept 4 bases outside the gene matches. CDR3 length equals 15 residues. In germline, CDR1 is MNHEY, CDR2 SVGAGI. CDR3 region: CASSYSMDRGYEQYF. The CDR3 nucleotides read TGTGCCAGCAGTTACTCGATGGACAGGGGTTACGAGCAGTACTTC.

V usage is TRBV9 and J usage is TRBJ1-1; the match to TRBD1 covers 8 bases. Germline V lookup: CDR1 SGDLS, CDR2 YYNGEE. V shed 5 bases, J shed 1 base, and the junction held 7 bases outside the gene matches. The CDR3 covers 15 residues. CDR3 sequence (DNA): TGTGCCAGCAGTGAAACAGGGGGTTGGAACACTGAAGCTTTCTTT. It translates to CASSETGGWNTEAFF.

CDR3 sequence: CASSSYALVSSYEQYF. Here the CDR3 DNA reads TGCGCCAGCAGCTCGTACGCACTGGTGAGCTCCTACGAGCAGTACTTC. This rearrangement joins TRBV5-1 to TRBJ2-7; D gene unclear. Trimming took 3 bases from V and 0 from J, leaving 16 bases between them. CDR3 length: 16 amino acids. Germline lookup yields CDR1 SGHRS and CDR2 YFSETQ.

This chain links TRBV6-1 with TRBJ2-7; weak D call: TRBD2 (5 bases). Germline assignment: CDR1 MNHNS and CDR2 SASEGT. The CDR3 loop spans 14 amino acids. V gave up 7 bases and J gave up 3 bases, with 16 bases separating them. CDR3 sequence: CASTEGHAFYEQYF. The CDR3 DNA sequence: TGTGCCAGCACAGAGGGCCATGCCTTCTACGAGCAGTACTTC.

This chain links TRBV6-7 with TRBJ2-2; 7 bases agree with TRBD1. TRBV6-7 belongs to the ORF category, with a function that is uncertain. The length of the CDR3 is 19 residues. The V segment lost 2 bases and the J segment 2 bases; nucleotides outside the gene matches: 14. This chain's CDR3 is CASSYHSSDRAVNTGELFF. CDR3 in DNA: TGTGCCAGCAGTTACCATTCATCTGACAGGGCAGTTAACACCGGGGAGCTGTTTTTT.

V and J are TRBV7-8 and TRBJ2-3; D is unclear. The V gene lost 5 bases and the J gene lost 1 base, with 10 bases spanning the gap. This CDR3 is built from 14 residues. Germline loops: CDR1 SGHVS, CDR2 FQNEAQ. The CDR3 nucleotides are TGTGCCAGCAGCCTCGGAGTTGGCACAGATACGCAGTATTTT. Amino acids: CASSLGVGTDTQYF.

The V and J genes are TRBV4-1 and TRBJ2-5, with 10 bases identical to TRBD2. This CDR3 has 16 residues. Germline loops: CDR1 MGHRA, CDR2 YSYEKL. The junction had 7 bases not matched to a gene; V was cut back by 3 bases and J by 3 bases. CDR3 amino acids: CASSHSSGGGEETQYF. The CDR3, as DNA: TGCGCCAGCAGCCATTCTAGCGGGGGTGGTGAAGAGACCCAGTACTTC.

The genes are TRBV28 and TRBJ1-6; D is possibly TRBD1 (5 bases). Germline assignment: CDR1 MDHEN and CDR2 SYDVKM. The V end was cut by 11 bases, the J end by 7 bases, with 18 bases between. The CDR3 totals 14 residues. Written as DNA, the CDR3 is TGTGCCGCCCTCATGCGGGGGGGGAATTCACCCCTCCACTTT. It codes for CAALMRGGNSPLHF.

The chain is built from TRBV5-1 and TRBJ2-3; 14 nucleotides line up with TRBD2. Germline V gene sequence: CDR1 SGHRS, CDR2 YFSETQ. This CDR3 is built from 16 residues. With V trimmed by 4 bases and J by 5 bases, 6 bases remained unmatched. CDR3 region: CASSQGLAGELDTQYF. As DNA, the CDR3 is TGCGCCAGCAGCCAGGGACTAGCGGGAGAATTAGATACGCAGTATTTT. Complete variable domain (other parts from reference TRBV5-1 and TRBJ2-3): KAGVTQTPRYLIKTRGQQVTLSCSPISGHRSVSWYQQTPGQGLQFLFEYFSETQRNKGNFPGRFSGRQFSNSRSEMNVSTLELGDSALYLCASSQGLAGELDTQYFGPGTRLTVL.

The chain carries TRBV2 and TRBJ1-1; tentatively, D is TRBD1 (5 bases). The CDR3 contains 15 residues. V shed 3 bases and J shed 0 bases, with 11 bases lying between them. CDR1 is SNHLY and CDR2 is FYNNEI in the germline V gene. This CDR3 is CASSEGQGMNTEAFF. CDR3 in DNA: TGTGCCAGCAGTGAGGGGCAGGGTATGAACACTGAAGCTTTCTTT.

The J gene is TRBJ2-7, the V gene TRBV5-1; D remains ambiguous. This CDR3 spans 14 amino acids. V was pared by 4 bases and J by 5 bases, with 16 bases between. Germline V gives CDR1 SGHRS, CDR2 YFSETQ. Here the CDR3 reads CASSSIDGPDEQYF. The CDR3 DNA reads as TGCGCCAGCAGCAGCATCGATGGGCCGGACGAGCAGTACTTC.

The chain has TRBV7-9 and TRBJ2-7; no firm D call. This CDR3 comprises 11 residues. V lost 3 bases, J lost 3 bases, and 3 bases lay in between. The germline gives CDR1 SEHNR, CDR2 FQNEAQ (reference sequence). The DNA for the CDR3 is TGTGCCAGCAGCTTTCTCTACGAGCAGTACTTC. This sequence encodes CASSFLYEQYF.

The chain carries TRBV28 and TRBJ1-2; perhaps TRBD1 as D (6 bases). The CDR3 sequence is 16 residues long. Germline V gene sequence: CDR1 MDHEN, CDR2 SYDVKM. Trimming took 0 bases from V and 7 from J, leaving 18 bases between them. Here the CDR3 DNA reads TGTGCCAGCAGTTTATGGTCGGCTGATCTCAGGGGTGGCTACACCTTC. It translates to CASSLWSADLRGGYTF.

The V gene is TRBV5-4, the J gene TRBJ1-3, with 11 nucleotides matching TRBD1. In germline, CDR1 is SGHNT, CDR2 YYREEE (reference sequence). Trimming took 5 bases from V and 4 from J; bases not matched to a gene: 5. This CDR3 has 15 residues. The CDR3 region has the DNA TGTGCCAGCAGGGATGGACAGGGGGCAGGAAACACCATATATTTT. This gives the protein CASRDGQGAGNTIYF.